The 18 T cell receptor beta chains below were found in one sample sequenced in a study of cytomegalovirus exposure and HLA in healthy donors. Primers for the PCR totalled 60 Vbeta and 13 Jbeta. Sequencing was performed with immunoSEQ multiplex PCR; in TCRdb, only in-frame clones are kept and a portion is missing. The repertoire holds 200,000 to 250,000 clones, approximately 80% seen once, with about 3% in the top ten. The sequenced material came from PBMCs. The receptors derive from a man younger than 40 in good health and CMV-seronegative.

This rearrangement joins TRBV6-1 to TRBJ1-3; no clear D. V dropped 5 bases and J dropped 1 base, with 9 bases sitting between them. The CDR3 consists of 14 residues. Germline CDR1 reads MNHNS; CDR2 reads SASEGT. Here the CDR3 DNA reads TGTGCCAGCAGTTCGCTCGCGTCTGGAAACACCATATATTTT. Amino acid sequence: CASSSLASGNTIYF.

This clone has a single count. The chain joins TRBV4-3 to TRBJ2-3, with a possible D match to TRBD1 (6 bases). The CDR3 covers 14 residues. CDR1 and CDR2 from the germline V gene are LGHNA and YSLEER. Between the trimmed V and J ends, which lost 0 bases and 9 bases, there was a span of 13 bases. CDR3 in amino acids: CASSQDPGVRTQYF. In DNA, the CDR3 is TGCGCCAGCAGCCAAGATCCAGGGGTTCGGACGCAGTATTTT.

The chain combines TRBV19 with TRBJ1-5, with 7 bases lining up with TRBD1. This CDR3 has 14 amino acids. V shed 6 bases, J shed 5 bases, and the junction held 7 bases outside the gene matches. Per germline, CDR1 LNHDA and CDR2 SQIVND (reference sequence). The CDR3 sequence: CASSPDRADQPQHF. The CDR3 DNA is TGTGCCAGTAGCCCCGACAGGGCGGATCAGCCCCAGCATTTT.

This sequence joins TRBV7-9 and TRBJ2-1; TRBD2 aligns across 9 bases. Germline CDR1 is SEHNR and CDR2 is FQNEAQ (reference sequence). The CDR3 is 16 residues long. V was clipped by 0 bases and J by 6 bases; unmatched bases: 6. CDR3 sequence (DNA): TGTGCCAGCAGCTTAGCGTCAAGCGGGGGGTCCAATGAGCAGTTCTTC. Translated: CASSLASSGGSNEQFF.

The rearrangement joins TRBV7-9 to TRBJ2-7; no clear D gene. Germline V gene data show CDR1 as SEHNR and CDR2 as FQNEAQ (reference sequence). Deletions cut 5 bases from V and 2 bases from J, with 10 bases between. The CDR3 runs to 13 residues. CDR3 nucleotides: TGTGCCAGCAGCCCACAACAGACCTACGAGCAGTACTTC. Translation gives CASSPQQTYEQYF.

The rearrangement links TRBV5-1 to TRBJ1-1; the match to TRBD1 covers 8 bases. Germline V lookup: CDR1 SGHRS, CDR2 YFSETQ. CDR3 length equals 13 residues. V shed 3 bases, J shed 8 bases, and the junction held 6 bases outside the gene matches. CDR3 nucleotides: TGCGCCAGCAGCTGGGACAGGAAAAGAGAAGCTTTCTTT. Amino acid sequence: CASSWDRKREAFF. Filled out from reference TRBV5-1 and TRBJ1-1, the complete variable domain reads KAGVTQTPRYLIKTRGQQVTLSCSPISGHRSVSWYQQTPGQGLQFLFEYFSETQRNKGNFPGRFSGRQFSNSRSEMNVSTLELGDSALYLCASSWDRKREAFFGQGTRLTVV.

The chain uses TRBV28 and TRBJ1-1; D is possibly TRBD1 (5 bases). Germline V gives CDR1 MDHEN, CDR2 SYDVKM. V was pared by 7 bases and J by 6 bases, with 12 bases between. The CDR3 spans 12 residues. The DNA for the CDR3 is TGTGCCAGCAACGAACCGGGGGCTGAAGCTTTCTTT. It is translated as CASNEPGAEAFF.

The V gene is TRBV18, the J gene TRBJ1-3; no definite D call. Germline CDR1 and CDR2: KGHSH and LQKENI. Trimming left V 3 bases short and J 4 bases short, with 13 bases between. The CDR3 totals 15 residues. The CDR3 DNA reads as TGTGCCAGCTCACCCCTCCAAGAAGCGGGAAACACCATATATTTT. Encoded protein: CASSPLQEAGNTIYF.

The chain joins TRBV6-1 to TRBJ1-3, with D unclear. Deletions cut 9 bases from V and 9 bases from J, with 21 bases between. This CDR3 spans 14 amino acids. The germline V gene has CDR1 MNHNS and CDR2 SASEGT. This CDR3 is CASRSRVSGSTIYF. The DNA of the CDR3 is TGTGCCAGTCGGTCGAGGGTCAGCGGTAGCACCATATATTTT.

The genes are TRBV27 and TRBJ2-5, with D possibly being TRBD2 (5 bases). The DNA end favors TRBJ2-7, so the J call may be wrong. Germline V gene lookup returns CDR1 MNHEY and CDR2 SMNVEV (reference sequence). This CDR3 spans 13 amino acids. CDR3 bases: TGTGCCAGCAGTTTATCGAGAGGGTACGAGCAGTACTTC. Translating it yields CASSLSRGYEQYF.

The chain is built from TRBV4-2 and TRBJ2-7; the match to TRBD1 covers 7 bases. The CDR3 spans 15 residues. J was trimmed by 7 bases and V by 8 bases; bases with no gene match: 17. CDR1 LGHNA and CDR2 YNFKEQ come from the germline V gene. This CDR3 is CASAELRQGPREQYF. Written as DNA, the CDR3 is TGTGCCAGCGCTGAGCTTAGACAGGGTCCGCGTGAGCAGTACTTC.

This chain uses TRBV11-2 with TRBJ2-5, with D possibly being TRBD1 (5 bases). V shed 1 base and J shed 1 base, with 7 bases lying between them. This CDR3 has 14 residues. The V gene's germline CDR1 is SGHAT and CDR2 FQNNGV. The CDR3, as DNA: TGTGCCAGCAGCTTAGTTCAGGGCCAAGAGACCCAGTACTTC. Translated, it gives CASSLVQGQETQYF.

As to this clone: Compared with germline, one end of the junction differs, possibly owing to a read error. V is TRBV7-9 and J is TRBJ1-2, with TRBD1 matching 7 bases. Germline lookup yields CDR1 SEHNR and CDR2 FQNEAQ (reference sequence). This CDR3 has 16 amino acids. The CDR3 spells CSSSLASGGLDYGYTF. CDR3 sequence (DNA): TGTTCCAGCAGCTTAGCCTCAGGGGGATTAGACTATGGCTACACCTTC.

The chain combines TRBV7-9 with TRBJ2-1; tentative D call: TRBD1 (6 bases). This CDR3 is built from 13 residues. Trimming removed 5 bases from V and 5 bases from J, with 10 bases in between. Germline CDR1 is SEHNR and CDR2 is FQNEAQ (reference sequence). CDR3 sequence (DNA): TGTGCCAGCAGCGGGACACCTAACAATGAGCAGTTCTTC. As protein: CASSGTPNNEQFF.

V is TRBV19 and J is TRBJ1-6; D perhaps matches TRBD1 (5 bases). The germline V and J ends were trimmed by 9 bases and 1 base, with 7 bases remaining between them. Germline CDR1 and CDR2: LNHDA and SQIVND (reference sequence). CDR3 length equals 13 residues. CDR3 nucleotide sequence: TGTGCCAGCCAGGGATCCTATAATTCACCCCTCCACTTT. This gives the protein CASQGSYNSPLHF. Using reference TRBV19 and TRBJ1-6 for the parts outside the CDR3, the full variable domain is DGGITQSPKYLFRKEGQNVTLSCEQNLNHDAMYWYRQDPGQGLRLIYYSQIVNDFQKGDIAEGYSVSREKKESFPLTVTSAQKNPTAFYLCASQGSYNSPLHFGNGTRLTVT.

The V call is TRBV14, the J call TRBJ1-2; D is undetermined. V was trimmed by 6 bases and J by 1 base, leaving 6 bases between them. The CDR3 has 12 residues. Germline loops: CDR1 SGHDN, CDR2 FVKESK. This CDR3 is CASRRDNYGYTF. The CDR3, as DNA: TGTGCCAGCAGGAGGGATAACTATGGCTACACCTTC.

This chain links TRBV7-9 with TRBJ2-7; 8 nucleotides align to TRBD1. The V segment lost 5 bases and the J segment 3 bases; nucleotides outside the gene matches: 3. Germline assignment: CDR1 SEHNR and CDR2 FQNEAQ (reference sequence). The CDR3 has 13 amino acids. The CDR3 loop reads CASSPGTGYEQYF. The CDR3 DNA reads TGTGCCAGCAGCCCCGGGACAGGCTACGAGCAGTACTTC.

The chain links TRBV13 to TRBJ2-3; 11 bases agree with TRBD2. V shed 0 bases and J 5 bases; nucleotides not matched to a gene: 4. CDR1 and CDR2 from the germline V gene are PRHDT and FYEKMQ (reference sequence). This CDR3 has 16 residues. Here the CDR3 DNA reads TGTGCCAGCAGCTTAGGACTAGCGGGGGCCCGAGATACGCAGTATTTT. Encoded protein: CASSLGLAGARDTQYF.